Sequencing of this T cell receptor beta chain was carried out in a study of cytomegalovirus exposure and HLA in healthy donors. A note on this clone: Its antigen remains unidentified.

60 Vbeta and 13 Jbeta primers were used in PCR. The data were produced by immunoSEQ multiplex PCR, yet TCRdb's version contains in-frame clones alone and is incomplete. The profile shows approximately 95,000 clones, less than 80% of them singletons. Study results and caveats: Most likely, a cluster of highly shared sequence variants arose as a sequencing artifact.

Sequenced material: PBMCs. This receptor was taken from a woman between 40 and 50 years old in good health and CMV-seropositive.

This chain's CDR3 is CASSSGVQETQYF. Written as DNA, the CDR3 is TGTGCCAGCAGCTCCGGGGTCCAAGAGACCCAGTACTTC. V usage is TRBV6-5 and J usage is TRBJ2-5; D may be TRBD2 (5 bases). V was pared by 6 bases and J by 1 base, with 9 bases between. CDR1 and CDR2 (germline): MNHEY, SVGAGI. CDR3 length: 13 residues.